This entry concerns a single T cell receptor (beta chain). This record belongs to a study of molecular identifiers for immune sequencing clone quantification. Germline V lookup: CDR1 SGHRS, CDR2 YFSETQ. The CDR3 contains 12 residues. V lost 3 bases and J lost 9, with 12 bases in between. TCRdb reprocessed the PCR reads via MiXCR and lists one record per CDR3 protein. Found here are hundreds of thousands of distinct CDR3 sequences, about 25% of them singletons; the top ten hold about 0.78%. This receptor was taken from a human donor in good health. Some libraries in this study had Jurkat cell RNA spiked in. The sample comprised naive CD8+ T cells from blood, with Jurkat cell RNA spiked in. Subset meaning: FACS-sorted CD8+CD4-CCR7+CD45RA+ naive T cells. The chain has TRBV5-1 and TRBJ1-2; D uncertain. CDR3 coding DNA: TGCGCCAGCAGCTCGGACGATAGCAGCTACACCTTC. Protein sequence: CASSSDDSSYTF.